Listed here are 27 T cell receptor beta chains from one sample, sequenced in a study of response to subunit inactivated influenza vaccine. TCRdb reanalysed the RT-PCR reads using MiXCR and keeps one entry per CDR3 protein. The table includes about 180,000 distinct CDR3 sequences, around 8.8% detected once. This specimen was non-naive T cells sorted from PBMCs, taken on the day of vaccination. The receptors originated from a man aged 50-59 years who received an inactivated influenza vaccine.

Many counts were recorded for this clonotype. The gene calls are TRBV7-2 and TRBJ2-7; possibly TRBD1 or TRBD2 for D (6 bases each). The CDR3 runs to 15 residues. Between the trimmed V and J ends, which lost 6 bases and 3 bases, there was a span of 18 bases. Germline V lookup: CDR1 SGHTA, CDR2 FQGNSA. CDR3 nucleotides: TGTGCCAGCAGTGTCGTTGGGGGGCAGTACTACGAGCAGTACTTC. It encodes CASSVVGGQYYEQYF.

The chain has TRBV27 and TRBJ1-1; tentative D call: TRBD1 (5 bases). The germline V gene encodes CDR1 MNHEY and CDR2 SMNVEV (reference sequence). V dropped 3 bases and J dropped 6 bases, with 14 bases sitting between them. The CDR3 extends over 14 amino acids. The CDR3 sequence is CASSLRGLGAEAFF. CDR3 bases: TGTGCCAGCAGTTTGCGGGGACTTGGCGCTGAAGCTTTCTTT.

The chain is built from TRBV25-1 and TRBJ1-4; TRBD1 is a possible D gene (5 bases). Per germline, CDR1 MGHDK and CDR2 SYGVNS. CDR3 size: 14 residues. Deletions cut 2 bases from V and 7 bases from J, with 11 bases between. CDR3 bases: TGTGCCAGCAGTGAACAGGGAGAGGTTGAAAAACTGTTTTTT. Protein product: CASSEQGEVEKLFF.

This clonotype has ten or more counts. CDR3 DNA: TGTGCCAGCCTGCGGACTAGCGGGGGAGAGACCCAGTACTTC. The encoded protein is CASLRTSGGETQYF. The gene calls are TRBV3-1 and TRBJ2-5; the match to TRBD2 covers 13 bases. The J segment lost 4 bases and the V segment lost 8 bases, leaving 4 bases of the junction unmatched. This CDR3 region has 14 residues. The V gene's germline CDR1 is LGHDT and CDR2 YNNKEL (reference sequence).

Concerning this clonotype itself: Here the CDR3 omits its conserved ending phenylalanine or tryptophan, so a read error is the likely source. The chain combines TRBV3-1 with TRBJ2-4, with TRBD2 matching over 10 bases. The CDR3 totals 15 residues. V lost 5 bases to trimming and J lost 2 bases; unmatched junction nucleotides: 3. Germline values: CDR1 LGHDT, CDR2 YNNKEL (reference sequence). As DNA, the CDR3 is TGTGCCAGCAGCACTAGCGGGATTACCAAAAACATTCAGTACCTC. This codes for CASSTSGITKNIQYL.

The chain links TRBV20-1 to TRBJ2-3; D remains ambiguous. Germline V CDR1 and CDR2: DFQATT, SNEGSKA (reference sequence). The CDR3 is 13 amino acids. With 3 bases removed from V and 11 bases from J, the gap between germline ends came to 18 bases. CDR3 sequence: CSASIRTGGVQYF. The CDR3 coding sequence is TGCAGTGCTAGTATTCGGACCGGTGGGGTGCAGTATTTT.

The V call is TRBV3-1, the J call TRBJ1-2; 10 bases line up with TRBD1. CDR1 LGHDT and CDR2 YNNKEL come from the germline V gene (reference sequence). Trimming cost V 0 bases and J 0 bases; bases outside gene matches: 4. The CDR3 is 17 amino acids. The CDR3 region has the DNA TGTGCCAGCAGCCAAGAATGGACAGGGGGAGCTAACTATGGCTACACCTTC. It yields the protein CASSQEWTGGANYGYTF.

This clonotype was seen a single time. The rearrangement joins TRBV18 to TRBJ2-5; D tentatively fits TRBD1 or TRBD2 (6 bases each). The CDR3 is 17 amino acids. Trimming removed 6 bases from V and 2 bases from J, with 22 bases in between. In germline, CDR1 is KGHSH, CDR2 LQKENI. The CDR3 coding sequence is TGTGCCAGCTCGACCCGAGGGGGTAGCGGAACTCAAGAGACCCAGTACTTC. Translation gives CASSTRGGSGTQETQYF. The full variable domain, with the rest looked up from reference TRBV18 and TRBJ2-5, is NAGVMQNPRHLVRRRGQEARLRCSPMKGHSHVYWYRQLPEEGLKFMVYLQKENIIDESGMPKERFSAEFPKEGPSILRIQQVVRGDSAAYFCASSTRGGSGTQETQYFGPGTRLLVL.

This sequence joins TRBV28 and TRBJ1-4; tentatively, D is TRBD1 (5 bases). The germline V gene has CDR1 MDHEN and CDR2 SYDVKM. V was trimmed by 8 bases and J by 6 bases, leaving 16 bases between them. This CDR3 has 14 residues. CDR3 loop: CASGRLWGDEKLFF. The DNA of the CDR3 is TGTGCCAGCGGCCGTCTTTGGGGGGATGAAAAACTGTTTTTT.

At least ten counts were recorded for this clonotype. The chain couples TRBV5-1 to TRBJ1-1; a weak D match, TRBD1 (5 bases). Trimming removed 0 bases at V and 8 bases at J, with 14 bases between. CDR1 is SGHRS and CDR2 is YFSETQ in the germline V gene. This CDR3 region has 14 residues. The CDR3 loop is CASSLASGRPEAFF. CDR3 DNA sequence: TGCGCCAGCAGCTTGGCCTCGGGACGCCCCGAAGCTTTCTTT.

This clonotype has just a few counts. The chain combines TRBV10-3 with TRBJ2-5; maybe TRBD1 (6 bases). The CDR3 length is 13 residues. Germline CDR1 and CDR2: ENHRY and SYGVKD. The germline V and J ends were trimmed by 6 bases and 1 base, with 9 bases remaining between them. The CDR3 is CAISRDTQETQYF. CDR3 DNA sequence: TGTGCCATCAGCCGGGACACCCAAGAGACCCAGTACTTC.

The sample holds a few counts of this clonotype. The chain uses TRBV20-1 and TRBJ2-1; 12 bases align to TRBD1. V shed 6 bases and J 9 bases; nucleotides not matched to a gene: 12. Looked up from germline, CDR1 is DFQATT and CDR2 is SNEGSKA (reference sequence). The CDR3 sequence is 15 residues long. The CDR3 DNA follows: TGCAGTGCACTAGCCCGGGACAGGGGGCTCGGTGAGCAGTTCTTC. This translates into CSALARDRGLGEQFF.

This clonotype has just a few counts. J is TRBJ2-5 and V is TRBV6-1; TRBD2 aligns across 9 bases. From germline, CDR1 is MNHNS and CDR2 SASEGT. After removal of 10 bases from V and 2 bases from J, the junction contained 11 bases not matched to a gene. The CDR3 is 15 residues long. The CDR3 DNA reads TGTGCCACCAGGGGGACTAGCCTGGGGCAAGAGACCCAGTACTTC. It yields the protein CATRGTSLGQETQYF.

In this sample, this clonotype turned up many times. The CDR3 coding sequence is TGCAGTTACATCCGGGACACAGGATTCATGAACACTGAAGCTTTCTTT. It translates to CSYIRDTGFMNTEAFF. The V gene is TRBV20-1, the J gene TRBJ1-1; a weak D match, TRBD1 (6 bases). Trimming took 8 bases from V and 0 from J, leaving 22 bases between them. The CDR3 is 16 residues long. Germline loops: CDR1 DFQATT, CDR2 SNEGSKA (reference sequence).

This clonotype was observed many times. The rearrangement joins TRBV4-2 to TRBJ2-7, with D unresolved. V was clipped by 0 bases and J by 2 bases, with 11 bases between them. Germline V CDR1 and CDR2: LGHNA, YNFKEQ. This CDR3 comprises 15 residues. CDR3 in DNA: TGTGCCAGCAGCCAAGATTCGGCAGGAACCTACGAGCAGTACTTC. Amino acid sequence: CASSQDSAGTYEQYF.

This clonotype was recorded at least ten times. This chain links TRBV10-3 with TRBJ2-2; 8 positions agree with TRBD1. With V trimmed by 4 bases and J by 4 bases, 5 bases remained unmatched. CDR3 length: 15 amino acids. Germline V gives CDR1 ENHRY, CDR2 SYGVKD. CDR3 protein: CAISGTGIGTGELFF. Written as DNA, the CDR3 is TGTGCCATCAGTGGGACAGGGATTGGCACCGGGGAGCTGTTTTTT.

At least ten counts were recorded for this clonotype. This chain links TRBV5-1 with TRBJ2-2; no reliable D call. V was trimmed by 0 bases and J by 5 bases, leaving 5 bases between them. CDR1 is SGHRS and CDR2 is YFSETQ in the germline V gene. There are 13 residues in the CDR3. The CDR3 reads CASSLVMTGELFF. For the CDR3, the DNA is TGCGCCAGCAGCTTGGTGATGACCGGGGAGCTGTTTTTT.

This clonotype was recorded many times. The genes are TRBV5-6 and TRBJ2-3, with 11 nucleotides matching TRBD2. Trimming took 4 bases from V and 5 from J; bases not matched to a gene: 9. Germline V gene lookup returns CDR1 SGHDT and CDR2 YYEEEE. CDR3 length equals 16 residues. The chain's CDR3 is CASSVTGLAVGDTQYF. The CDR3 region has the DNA TGTGCCAGCAGCGTTACGGGACTAGCGGTAGGAGATACGCAGTATTTT. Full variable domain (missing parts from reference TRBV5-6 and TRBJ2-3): DAGVTQSPTHLIKTRGQQVTLRCSPKSGHDTVSWYQQALGQGPQFIFQYYEEEERQRGNFPDRFSGHQFPNYSSELNVNALLLGDSALYLCASSVTGLAVGDTQYFGPGTRLTVL.

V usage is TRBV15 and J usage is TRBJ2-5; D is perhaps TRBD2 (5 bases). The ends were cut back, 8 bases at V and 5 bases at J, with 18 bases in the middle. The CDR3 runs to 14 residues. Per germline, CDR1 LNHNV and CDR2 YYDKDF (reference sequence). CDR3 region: CATSRYRRLETQYF. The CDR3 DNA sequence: TGTGCCACCTCCCGATACCGGAGGTTGGAGACCCAGTACTTC.

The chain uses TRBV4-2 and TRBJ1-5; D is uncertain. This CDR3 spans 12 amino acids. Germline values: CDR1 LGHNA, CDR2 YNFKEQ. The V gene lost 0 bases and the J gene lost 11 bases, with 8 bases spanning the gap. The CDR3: CASSQDGRAQHF. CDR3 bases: TGTGCCAGCAGCCAAGATGGTAGAGCCCAGCATTTT.

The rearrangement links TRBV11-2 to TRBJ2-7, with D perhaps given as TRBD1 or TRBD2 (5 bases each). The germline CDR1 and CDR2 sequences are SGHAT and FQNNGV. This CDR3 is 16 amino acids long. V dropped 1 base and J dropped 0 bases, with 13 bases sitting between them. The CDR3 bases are TGTGCCAGCAGCTTAGGGGACGGCCGGAGCTCCTACGAGCAGTACTTC. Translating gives CASSLGDGRSSYEQYF.

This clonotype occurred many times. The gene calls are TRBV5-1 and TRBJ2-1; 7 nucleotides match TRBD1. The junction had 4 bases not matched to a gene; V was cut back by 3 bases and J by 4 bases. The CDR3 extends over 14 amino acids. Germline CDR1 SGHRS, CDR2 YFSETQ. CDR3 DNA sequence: TGCGCCAGCAGCTCAGACAGGGCGTACAATGAGCAGTTCTTC. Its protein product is CASSSDRAYNEQFF.

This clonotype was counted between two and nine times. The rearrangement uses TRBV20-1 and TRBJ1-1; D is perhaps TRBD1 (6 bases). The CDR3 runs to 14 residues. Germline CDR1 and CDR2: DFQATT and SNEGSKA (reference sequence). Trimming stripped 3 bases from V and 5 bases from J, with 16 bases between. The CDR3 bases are TGCAGTGCTAGGGTGGGGGCTAAAGGGACTGAAGCTTTCTTT. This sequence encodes CSARVGAKGTEAFF.

CDR3 nucleotide sequence: TGCAGTGCTAGGCCCCTAGCGGGAGTGAAGAGGGCCGGGGAGCTGTTTTTT. It codes for CSARPLAGVKRAGELFF. The chain has TRBV20-1 and TRBJ2-2; TRBD2 matches 10 bases. Trimming at V came to 3 bases and at J to 6 bases, leaving 13 bases not matched to a gene. The CDR3 extends over 17 amino acids. Germline V CDR1 and CDR2: DFQATT, SNEGSKA (reference sequence).

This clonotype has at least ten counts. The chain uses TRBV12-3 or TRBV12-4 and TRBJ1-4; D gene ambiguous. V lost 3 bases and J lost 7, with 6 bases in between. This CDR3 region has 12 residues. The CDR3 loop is CASSFSGEKLFF. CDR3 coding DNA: TGTGCCAGCAGTTTCAGCGGTGAAAAACTGTTTTTT.

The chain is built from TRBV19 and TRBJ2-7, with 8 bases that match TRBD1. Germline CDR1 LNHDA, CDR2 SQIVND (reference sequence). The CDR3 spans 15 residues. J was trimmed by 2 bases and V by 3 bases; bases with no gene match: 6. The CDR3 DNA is TGTGCCAGTAGTATCGGAGGGACAGGAACCTACGAGCAGTACTTC. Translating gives CASSIGGTGTYEQYF.

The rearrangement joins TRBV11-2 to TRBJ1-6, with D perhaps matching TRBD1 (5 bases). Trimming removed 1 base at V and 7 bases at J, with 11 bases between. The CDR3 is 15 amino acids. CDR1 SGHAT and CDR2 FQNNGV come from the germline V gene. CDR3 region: CASSLVTGQNSPLHF. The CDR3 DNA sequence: TGTGCCAGCAGCTTAGTCACGGGGCAAAATTCACCCCTCCACTTT.